This T cell receptor (beta chain) was recorded in a study of response to subunit inactivated influenza vaccine. The CDR3 consists of 16 residues. The ends lost 0 bases at V and 4 bases at J; junction bases unmatched: 5. Germline values: CDR1 LGHNA, CDR2 YSLEER. TCRdb independently ran MiXCR on the RT-PCR reads; one entry per CDR3 protein. The sample has approximately 570,000 distinct CDR3 sequences, less than 10% seen once. This chain uses TRBV4-3 with TRBJ2-1, with 8 bases aligning to TRBD2. Specimen: PBMCs from blood, collected around 25 months after vaccination. This clonotype was sampled from a man between 50 and 70 years old who received an inactivated influenza vaccine. The CDR3 coding sequence is TGCGCCAGCAGCCAAGATTTCTCTAGCGGGTACAATGAGCAGTTCTTC. It yields the protein CASSQDFSSGYNEQFF.